The 24 T cell receptor beta chains in this list originate from one sample, sequenced in a study of spatial heterogeneity in lung cancer (dated by TCRdb to between 2018 and 2021). Library method: 5' RACE. These reads were obtained on a NextSeq 500. TCRdb applied fastp at Q25 and MiXCR to the public reads, then kept only in-frame beta chains. Rows matching on CDR3 protein sequence are summarized as one entry with the most common DNA and genes. Recorded for this sample are around 10,000 distinct CDR3 sequences; about 4% of them occurred a single time. About 20% of the sample is in the top ten clones. What the time point label conveys for this sample: blood taken at disease recurrence. TCR sequencing used whole RNA extracted from tumor and nontumor lung tissue, or from cryopreserved PBMC samples, without cell sorting. The sample here was PBMCs, taken at recurrence. The receptors come from a female donor with early-stage non-small cell lung cancer.

This clonotype was detected many times. Since it is a stray read in a library aimed at alpha chains, this beta chain has a size that is not meaningful. The chain recombines TRBV6-5 with TRBJ1-1; 7 bases fit TRBD1. The germline CDR1 and CDR2 sequences are MNHEY and SVGAGI. With V trimmed by 4 bases and J by 6 bases, 8 bases remained unmatched. The CDR3 runs 14 residues. The CDR3 nucleotides read TGTGCCAGCAGTTCCGGGACAGCCAAGGCTGAAGCTTTCTTT. Protein sequence: CASSSGTAKAEAFF.

This clonotype was picked up many times. Because this beta chain is a stray read in a library intended to capture alpha chains, its abundance should not be given much weight. The gene calls are TRBV6-5 and TRBJ2-1; D is perhaps TRBD1 or TRBD2 (5 bases each). The CDR3 has 16 amino acids. V was shortened by 5 bases and J by 2 bases, with 16 bases between the two germline ends. From germline, CDR1 is MNHEY and CDR2 SVGAGI. CDR3 sequence: CASSPRDGMTYNEQFF. For the CDR3, the DNA is TGTGCCAGCAGTCCCCGGGACGGCATGACCTACAATGAGCAGTTCTTC.

Many counts were recorded for this clonotype. This beta chain is a stray read from a library made for alpha chains; its abundance is not meaningful. The chain recombines TRBV28 with TRBJ2-3, with 13 bases identical to TRBD2. Losses at the gene ends were 5 bases for V and 3 bases for J; bases not matched to a gene: 11. The CDR3 extends over 18 amino acids. Germline CDR1 MDHEN, CDR2 SYDVKM. CDR3 nucleotide sequence: TGTGCCAGCAGTACCCAATTCGGACTAGCGGGGGTGACAGATACGCAGTATTTT. It yields the protein CASSTQFGLAGVTDTQYF.

This clonotype is deemed medium-sized (0.01 to 0.1%). This beta chain appears as a stray read in a library generated for alpha chains; its size is not informative. The chain uses TRBV19 and TRBJ2-1, with D maybe TRBD2 (5 bases). Germline V gives CDR1 LNHDA, CDR2 SQIVND (reference sequence). V gave up 4 bases and J gave up 8 bases, with 18 bases separating them. The CDR3 is made up of 15 amino acids. CDR3 sequence (DNA): TGTGCCAGTAGTACAACTAGGTATACATCAGATGAGCAGTTCTTC. Its translation: CASSTTRYTSDEQFF.

This clonotype was seen many times. Since it is a stray read in a library aimed at alpha chains, this beta chain has a size that is not meaningful. This rearrangement joins TRBV6-5 to TRBJ1-1, with D uncertain. With 6 bases removed from V and 2 bases from J, the gap between germline ends came to 13 bases. Germline V gene lookup returns CDR1 MNHEY and CDR2 SVGAGI. This CDR3 has 14 amino acids. The CDR3 reads CASSPTTDNTEAFF. The CDR3 bases are TGTGCCAGCAGCCCTACCACTGATAACACTGAAGCTTTCTTT.

This clonotype was seen ten or more times. Little can be read into the size of this beta chain, an off-target read in a library designed for alpha chains. The chain employs TRBV7-9 and TRBJ2-3; a weak D match, TRBD2 (7 bases). Trimming removed 5 bases at V and 4 bases at J, with 19 bases between. This CDR3 region has 16 residues. Germline assignment: CDR1 SEHNR and CDR2 FQNEAQ (reference sequence). CDR3 in DNA: TGTGCCAGCAGCCCGTCCGGAGGGGGGGCAGCAGATACGCAGTATTTT. Translated, it gives CASSPSGGGAADTQYF.

In this sample, this clonotype is medium-sized. This beta chain slipped into a library made for alpha chains as a stray read, so its size is not meaningful. The chain carries TRBV11-2 and TRBJ2-3; 13 bases fit TRBD2. J gave up 2 bases and V 0 bases, and 8 bases lay outside the gene matches. CDR1 is SGHAT, CDR2 FQNNGV, per germline. The CDR3 extends over 19 amino acids. The CDR3 here is CASSLDHPGLAGDTDTQYF. The CDR3 DNA reads TGTGCCAGCAGCTTAGATCATCCAGGACTAGCGGGGGACACAGATACGCAGTATTTT.

This clonotype was recorded many times. In a library made to pick up alpha chains, this beta chain is a stray read with a size that means little. This rearrangement joins TRBV11-2 to TRBJ2-6; no firm D call. Germline CDR1 reads SGHAT; CDR2 reads FQNNGV. This CDR3 is 15 amino acids long. Trimming took off 4 bases at V and 0 bases at J, with 7 bases between the two ends. The CDR3 bases are TGTGCCAGCAGCTATCAGGTCTCTGGGGCCAACGTCCTGACTTTC. Its protein is CASSYQVSGANVLTF.

Within the sample, this clonotype is large (0.1 to 1%). Since it is a stray read in a library aimed at alpha chains, this beta chain has a size that is not meaningful. The CDR3 DNA reads as TGCAGCGTTGAATTGGGGTACGAGCAGTACTTC. Translation: CSVELGYEQYF. This chain uses TRBV29-1 with TRBJ2-7; D is unresolved. V shed 2 bases and J shed 4 bases, with 6 bases lying between them. Germline values: CDR1 SQVTM, CDR2 ANQGSEA. This CDR3 region has 11 residues.

This clonotype was counted many times. This beta chain slipped into a library made for alpha chains as a stray read, so its size is not meaningful. The J gene is TRBJ1-5, the V gene TRBV28; 7 bases agree with TRBD1. J was trimmed by 5 bases and V by 3 bases; bases with no gene match: 4. The CDR3 runs 14 residues. Germline CDR1 is MDHEN and CDR2 is SYDVKM. Here the CDR3 reads CASSLGQGDQPQHF. CDR3 nucleotides: TGTGCCAGCAGTTTGGGCCAGGGGGATCAGCCCCAGCATTTT.

This clonotype was observed many times. A library prepared for alpha chains yielded this beta chain as an off-target read; its size is of little meaning. The chain recombines TRBV20-1 with TRBJ1-6; 8 bases align to TRBD1. Unmatched junction bases numbered 7, after V lost 3 bases and J lost 9 bases. The V gene's germline CDR1 is DFQATT and CDR2 SNEGSKA (reference sequence). This CDR3 is built from 14 residues. CDR3 residues: CSARRTGIGSPLHF. CDR3 nucleotide sequence: TGCAGTGCTAGGCGGACAGGGATCGGTTCACCCCTCCACTTT.

This clonotype was found a few times. As an off-target read in a library built for alpha chains, this beta chain has a frequency of little significance. The chain links TRBV6-5 to TRBJ1-1, with D unresolved. The CDR3 totals 14 residues. V lost 2 bases, J lost 0 bases, and 7 bases lay in between. CDR1 MNHEY and CDR2 SVGAGI come from the germline V gene. For the CDR3, the DNA is TGTGCCAGCAGTTACGGCCGGTTGAACACTGAAGCTTTCTTT. The encoded protein is CASSYGRLNTEAFF.

This clonotype is labeled medium-sized. This beta chain is an unintended read in a library built for alpha chains; its size means little. The rearrangement joins TRBV29-1 to TRBJ1-4, with D maybe TRBD1 (5 bases). V was pared by 0 bases and J by 9 bases, with 11 bases between. Germline loops: CDR1 SQVTM, CDR2 ANQGSEA. The CDR3 length is 13 residues. The CDR3 here is CSVEEIDSQKLFF. The CDR3 nucleotides read TGCAGCGTTGAAGAGATCGACAGCCAAAAACTGTTTTTT. Drawing the rest from reference TRBV29-1 and TRBJ1-4, the complete variable domain is SAVISQKPSRDICQRGTSLTIQCQVDSQVTMMFWYRQQPGQSLTLIATANQGSEATYESGFVIDKFPISRPNLTFSTLTVSNMSPEDSSIYLCSVEEIDSQKLFFGSGTQLSVL.

This clonotype was counted many times. The size of this beta chain means little, since it is a stray read in a library made for alpha chains. The rearrangement joins TRBV28 to TRBJ2-4, with a possible D match to TRBD1 (6 bases). V lost 6 bases, J lost 4 bases, and 16 bases lay in between. From germline, CDR1 is MDHEN and CDR2 SYDVKM. This CDR3 contains 15 residues. CDR3 protein: CASSLPLGAKNIQYF. The CDR3 DNA follows: TGTGCCAGCAGCCTTCCGTTGGGGGCTAAAAACATTCAGTACTTC.

This clonotype was detected only a few times. This beta chain is an unintended read in a library built for alpha chains; its size means little. The rearrangement links TRBV3-1 to TRBJ1-1; TRBD1 might be the D (5 bases). Germline V gives CDR1 LGHDT, CDR2 YNNKEL (reference sequence). V was pared by 0 bases and J by 7 bases, with 18 bases between. The CDR3 contains 16 residues. CDR3: CASSQDRGRVRGEAFF. CDR3 sequence (DNA): TGTGCCAGCAGCCAAGATCGGGGGAGGGTACGAGGTGAAGCTTTCTTT.

The sample holds many counts of this clonotype. For a library built for alpha chains, this beta chain is a stray read; little rests on its size. The chain combines TRBV21-1 with TRBJ1-2; whether TRBD1, the table's D call, matches the DNA was not checked. TRBV21-1 is noted as a pseudogene. CDR3 size: 15 residues. CDR3: CASIGGQVVLYGYTF. The CDR3 DNA reads TGTGCCAGCATAGGGGGCCAGGTCGTACTCTATGGCTACACCTTC.

This clonotype was counted at least ten times. Since the library was made to target alpha chains, this beta chain is a stray read and its abundance is not meaningful. The chain uses TRBV12-3 or TRBV12-4 and TRBJ2-1; 13 positions match TRBD2. The CDR3 runs 15 residues. With V trimmed by 6 bases and J by 4 bases, 3 bases remained unmatched. The DNA for the CDR3 is TGTGCCAGCAGGTCACTAGCGGGGGGGTACAATGAGCAGTTCTTC. This translates into CASRSLAGGYNEQFF.

This clonotype was observed at least ten times. Because this beta chain is a stray read in a library intended to capture alpha chains, its abundance should not be given much weight. The J gene is TRBJ2-1, the V gene TRBV7-2; maybe TRBD1 (6 bases). Germline CDR1 SGHTA, CDR2 FQGNSA. The CDR3 runs 14 residues. V gave up 5 bases and J gave up 8 bases, with 16 bases separating them. The DNA for the CDR3 is TGTGCCAGCAGCAAAGACAGGTCAAGGGATGAGCAGTTCTTC. Protein: CASSKDRSRDEQFF.

By share of the sample, this clonotype is medium-sized. One end of the junction is discordant with germline, which a read error may explain. This beta chain was picked up by a library intended for alpha chains and is off target, so its count carries little meaning. V gene TRBV7-3 combines with J gene TRBJ2-1, with TRBD2 matching over 8 bases. The CDR3 length is 16 residues. CDR1 is SGHTA and CDR2 is FQGTGA in the germline V gene. CDR3 sequence: CASSLTTGGASNEQFF. CDR3 DNA: TGTGCCAGCAGCCTAACTACCGGGGGGGCTTCCAATGAGCAGTTCTTC.

By proportion, this clonotype is medium-sized. The library was prepared for alpha chains; this beta chain is a stray read, so its frequency means little. This chain joins TRBV7-6 and TRBJ2-7, with D unresolved. Germline lookup yields CDR1 SGHVS and CDR2 FNYEAQ. V lost 3 bases and J 2 bases, leaving 8 bases between the germline ends. The CDR3 is 13 amino acids. The CDR3 protein is CASSLETTYEQYF. The CDR3 coding sequence is TGTGCCAGCAGCTTGGAGACCACCTACGAGCAGTACTTC.

In its sample, this clonotype is medium-sized (0.01 to 0.1%). This beta chain came through as a stray read in a library set up for alpha chains, and its size says little. The chain has TRBV28 and TRBJ1-1, with D possibly matching TRBD1 (6 bases). Germline CDR1 and CDR2: MDHEN and SYDVKM. Deletions cut 3 bases from V and 5 bases from J, with 13 bases between. The CDR3 is 14 amino acids. The CDR3 is CASSFMGGRTEAFF. The CDR3 coding sequence is TGTGCCAGCAGTTTCATGGGGGGCCGGACTGAAGCTTTCTTT.

This clonotype was picked up many times. For a library built for alpha chains, this beta chain is a stray read; little rests on its size. The chain employs TRBV12-3 or TRBV12-4 and TRBJ1-4; D is uncertain. This CDR3 comprises 19 residues. The germline V and J ends were trimmed by 2 bases and 0 bases, with 19 bases remaining between them. This CDR3 is CASSLSSHSLTPTNEKLFF. The DNA of the CDR3 is TGTGCCAGCAGTTTATCTTCGCACAGCTTAACACCAACTAATGAAAAACTGTTTTTT.

This clonotype was detected ten times or more. Because the library targeted alpha chains, this beta chain is an off-target read whose size means little. The chain employs TRBV4-3 and TRBJ2-2; the match to TRBD1 covers 8 bases. The CDR3 spans 17 residues. The germline V gene has CDR1 LGHNA and CDR2 YSLEER. Germline trimming cut 0 bases from V and 5 bases from J; bases unmatched to any gene: 8. CDR3 bases: TGCGCCAGCAGCCAAGATCCACCAGGACAGGGAACCGGGGAGCTGTTTTTT. Translated, it gives CASSQDPPGQGTGELFF.

By its share, this clonotype is medium-sized. In a library made to pick up alpha chains, this beta chain is a stray read with a size that means little. The chain carries TRBV6-2 or TRBV6-3 and TRBJ2-7; D is uncertain. The germline V gene has CDR1 MNHEY and CDR2 SVGEGT. Trimming took 2 bases from V and 5 from J, leaving 13 bases between them. The CDR3 contains 14 residues. For the CDR3, the DNA is TGTGCCAGCAGTTACGCCGCCGACTCGGACGAGCAGTACTTC. It encodes CASSYAADSDEQYF.